Following are 24 T cell receptor beta chains from one sample sequenced in a study of blood T cell repertoires in COVID-19. Generated by immunoSEQ multiplex PCR, the TCRdb table keeps only in-frame clones and is missing some. The data show about 240,000 clones, around 81% seen once. Material for sequencing was peripheral blood. These receptors all stem from a man younger than 40 who had recovered from COVID-19.

To note about this clone: Within the sample, other DNA sequences also encode this same CDR3. The V call is TRBV10-1, the J call TRBJ1-1; D uncertain. Germline V gene data show CDR1 as WNHNN and CDR2 as SYGVQD (reference sequence). V gave up 3 bases and J gave up 5 bases, with 10 bases separating them. The CDR3 contains 13 residues. CDR3 coding DNA: TGCGCCAGCAGTGATACCGGGGATACTGAAGCTTTCTTT. Protein sequence: CASSDTGDTEAFF.

The chain is built from TRBV20-1 and TRBJ2-7; D not certain. V lost 3 bases to trimming and J lost 2 bases, with 5 bases between them. There are 11 residues in the CDR3. Germline V gene lookup returns CDR1 DFQATT and CDR2 SNEGSKA (reference sequence). The CDR3 region is CSASTPYEQYV. The DNA for the CDR3 is TGCAGTGCTAGTACTCCCTACGAGCAGTACGTC.

This chain links TRBV7-9 with TRBJ1-1; the match to TRBD1 covers 12 bases. J gave up 12 bases and V 1 base, and 3 bases lay outside the gene matches. The CDR3 consists of 13 residues. The germline V gene encodes CDR1 SEHNR and CDR2 FQNEAQ (reference sequence). CDR3 region: CASSLGGQGATFF. The CDR3 nucleotides read TGTGCCAGCAGCTTAGGGGGACAGGGGGCAACTTTCTTT. The entire variable domain, with the rest obtained from reference TRBV7-9 and TRBJ1-1, is as follows: DTGVSQNPRHKITKRGQNVTFRCDPISEHNRLYWYRQTLGQGPEFLTYFQNEAQLEKSRLLSDRFSAERPKGSFSTLEIQRTEQGDSAMYLCASSLGGQGATFFGQGTRLTVV.

The genes are TRBV18 and TRBJ1-6, with 7 bases identical to TRBD1. V shed 6 bases, J shed 8 bases, and the junction held 4 bases outside the gene matches. CDR3 size: 13 residues. Germline loops: CDR1 KGHSH, CDR2 LQKENI. CDR3 bases: TGTGCCAGCTCCCGGGACAGCGATTCACCCCTCCACTTT. This translates into CASSRDSDSPLHF.

CDR3 region: CASSPLADKYNEQFF. In nucleotides, the CDR3 is TGTGCCAGCTCACCGCTAGCGGACAAATACAATGAGCAGTTCTTC. The chain has TRBV18 and TRBJ2-1, with 7 bases fitting TRBD2. There are 15 residues in the CDR3. V gave up 3 bases and J gave up 4 bases; unmatched junction bases: 6. CDR1 and CDR2 (germline): KGHSH, LQKENI.

The chain uses TRBV27 and TRBJ2-3, with D possibly matching TRBD2 (7 bases). The CDR3 has 16 residues. Germline assignment: CDR1 MNHEY and CDR2 SMNVEV (reference sequence). The V and J ends lost 3 bases and 3 bases respectively, with 16 bases between them. The CDR3 loop is CASSFAGAFRTDTQYF. The CDR3 nucleotides read TGTGCCAGCAGTTTTGCGGGGGCCTTTAGGACAGATACGCAGTATTTT.

V and J are TRBV28 and TRBJ1-2; 8 bases are a match to TRBD1. Losses at the gene ends were 3 bases for V and 2 bases for J; bases not matched to a gene: 14. In germline, CDR1 is MDHEN, CDR2 SYDVKM. The CDR3 covers 18 residues. The chain's CDR3 is CASSFGRQGRGKNYGYTF. CDR3 in DNA: TGTGCCAGCAGTTTTGGCAGACAGGGGCGAGGGAAAAACTATGGCTACACCTTC.

This clone was detected only once. The chain has TRBV7-9 and TRBJ2-3, with 9 nucleotides matching TRBD2. The CDR3 is 16 amino acids. Per germline, CDR1 SEHNR and CDR2 FQNEAQ (reference sequence). Germline trimming cut 3 bases from V and 2 bases from J; bases unmatched to any gene: 6. CDR3 amino acids: CASSFIAGAVTDTQYF. CDR3 coding DNA: TGTGCCAGCAGCTTCATAGCGGGGGCGGTCACAGATACGCAGTATTTT.

This clone was counted between two and nine times. This chain connects TRBV11-2 to TRBJ2-1; 9 nucleotides match TRBD2. Germline V CDR1 and CDR2: SGHAT, FQNNGV. The CDR3 contains 14 residues. The trim removed 2 bases at V and 16 bases at J, leaving 12 bases unmatched. The CDR3 spells CASSLMEARGGFFF. DNA for the CDR3: TGTGCCAGCAGCTTAATGGAGGCGCGGGGGGGCTTTTTCTTC.

The chain employs TRBV5-6 and TRBJ1-1; D is perhaps TRBD1 (5 bases). Germline V gene sequence: CDR1 SGHDT, CDR2 YYEEEE. V dropped 4 bases and J dropped 4 bases, with 14 bases sitting between them. The CDR3 loop spans 14 amino acids. DNA of the CDR3: TGTGCCAGCAGCCTTTACCAGGGAATCACTGAAGCTTTCTTT. This codes for CASSLYQGITEAFF.

The V gene is TRBV2, the J gene TRBJ2-1; 7 nucleotides align to TRBD2. Germline values: CDR1 SNHLY, CDR2 FYNNEI. With V trimmed by 8 bases and J by 4 bases, 8 bases remained unmatched. The CDR3 spans 14 residues. CDR3 loop: CASQLADLYNEQFF. The CDR3 DNA sequence: TGTGCCAGCCAGCTAGCGGATTTGTACAATGAGCAGTTCTTC.

The J gene is TRBJ1-6, the V gene TRBV12-5, with a weak D call TRBD1 (5 bases). V was trimmed by 5 bases and J by 7 bases, leaving 12 bases between them. Germline lookup yields CDR1 LGHNT and CDR2 FRNRAP. This CDR3 contains 14 residues. CDR3: CASGALAGNSPLHF. CDR3 coding DNA: TGTGCTAGTGGTGCCTTGGCAGGGAATTCACCCCTCCACTTT.

The chain couples TRBV11-1 to TRBJ1-3; D gene unclear. Germline V lookup: CDR1 SGHAT, CDR2 FQDESV (reference sequence). V gave up 6 bases and J gave up 8 bases, with 11 bases separating them. The CDR3 contains 12 residues. The CDR3 region has the DNA TGTGCCAGCAGGTCGATGCCGGACACCATATATTTT. Translation gives CASRSMPDTIYF.

The chain is built from TRBV20-1 and TRBJ1-4, with D possibly matching TRBD1 (5 bases). Germline V gives CDR1 DFQATT, CDR2 SNEGSKA (reference sequence). The germline V and J ends were trimmed by 5 bases and 8 bases, with 9 bases remaining between them. The CDR3 runs to 11 residues. CDR3 in amino acids: CSAGALEKLFF. The CDR3 DNA reads as TGCAGTGCTGGGGCCTTGGAAAAACTGTTTTTT.

The chain uses TRBV7-6 and TRBJ2-1; D possibly corresponds to TRBD2 (6 bases). CDR1 SGHVS and CDR2 FNYEAQ come from the germline V gene. This CDR3 region has 18 residues. The V gene lost 5 bases and the J gene lost 0 bases, with 20 bases spanning the gap. CDR3 sequence reads: CASSLRGNRRVSYNEQFF. CDR3 DNA sequence: TGTGCCAGCAGCCTAAGGGGTAACAGGAGGGTCTCCTACAATGAGCAGTTCTTC.

The chain joins TRBV7-2 to TRBJ2-1, with TRBD2 identical over 10 bases. This CDR3 is built from 15 residues. Losses at the gene ends were 5 bases for V and 3 bases for J; bases not matched to a gene: 4. Per the germline V gene, CDR1 is SGHTA and CDR2 is FQGNSA. DNA of the CDR3: TGTGCCAGCAGCCAGCGGGGGGGTATCTACAATGAGCAGTTCTTC. Encoded protein: CASSQRGGIYNEQFF.

This chain connects TRBV5-8 to TRBJ2-1; weak D call: TRBD2 (7 bases). Trimming removed 6 bases from V and 2 bases from J, with 12 bases in between. Per germline, CDR1 SGHTS and CDR2 YDEGEE. The length of the CDR3 is 14 residues. DNA of the CDR3: TGTGCCAGCATAGGGCGGGGGCCCTACAATGAGCAGTTCTTC. This translates into CASIGRGPYNEQFF.

The chain has TRBV27 and TRBJ1-1, with 9 bases that match TRBD1. This CDR3 is built from 14 residues. V was clipped by 6 bases and J by 1 base; unmatched bases: 3. Germline V gene lookup returns CDR1 MNHEY and CDR2 SMNVEV (reference sequence). The CDR3 loop is CASSRGQGNTEAFF. As DNA, the CDR3 is TGTGCCAGCAGCCGGGGACAGGGGAACACTGAAGCTTTCTTT.

V usage is TRBV6-5 and J usage is TRBJ1-1, with D perhaps TRBD1 (6 bases). V dropped 6 bases and J dropped 4 bases, with 15 bases sitting between them. Germline assignment: CDR1 MNHEY and CDR2 SVGAGI. CDR3 length equals 14 residues. CDR3 residues: CASSRGQRSTEAFF. CDR3 sequence (DNA): TGTGCCAGCAGCAGGGGCCAAAGGAGCACTGAAGCTTTCTTT.

The genes are TRBV6-5 and TRBJ2-1, with 8 bases identical to TRBD1. The length of the CDR3 is 14 residues. V lost 8 bases to trimming and J lost 4 bases; unmatched junction nucleotides: 7. Germline V gives CDR1 MNHEY, CDR2 SVGAGI. CDR3 nucleotide sequence: TGTGCCAGCGCTGGGACAGGAGGGTACAATGAGCAGTTCTTC. Encoded protein: CASAGTGGYNEQFF.

V usage is TRBV6-4 and J usage is TRBJ2-3, with 8 bases that match TRBD2. The length of the CDR3 is 15 residues. Germline lookup yields CDR1 MRHNA and CDR2 SNTAGT. Trimming took 5 bases from V and 4 from J; bases not matched to a gene: 8. The CDR3 bases are TGTGCCAGCAGTATGGCTAGCGGGCGCGCAGATACGCAGTATTTT. Translating gives CASSMASGRADTQYF.

The genes are TRBV28 and TRBJ2-5, with 12 bases lining up with TRBD2. The trim removed 5 bases at V and 6 bases at J, leaving 10 bases unmatched. The CDR3 length is 16 residues. Germline CDR1 is MDHEN and CDR2 is SYDVKM. The chain's CDR3 is CASSETPSGGAQTQYF. CDR3 in DNA: TGTGCCAGCAGTGAAACCCCTAGCGGGGGGGCCCAGACCCAGTACTTC.

This chain links TRBV7-6 with TRBJ1-2; D gene unclear. The CDR3 has 15 residues. Looked up from germline, CDR1 is SGHVS and CDR2 is FNYEAQ. V gave up 2 bases and J gave up 0 bases, with 10 bases separating them. Here the CDR3 reads CASSLYRSSNYGYTF. For the CDR3, the DNA is TGTGCCAGCAGCTTATACAGATCGTCTAACTATGGCTACACCTTC.

The rearrangement joins TRBV4-1 to TRBJ2-6, with 7 bases fitting TRBD1. There are 20 residues in the CDR3. In germline, CDR1 is MGHRA, CDR2 YSYEKL. The V gene end was trimmed by 0 bases and the J gene end by 0 bases; junction bases not matched to a gene: 11. This CDR3 reads CASSQESPDRFSSGANVLTF. DNA for the CDR3: TGCGCCAGCAGCCAAGAATCGCCGGACAGGTTCTCCTCTGGGGCCAACGTCCTGACTTTC.